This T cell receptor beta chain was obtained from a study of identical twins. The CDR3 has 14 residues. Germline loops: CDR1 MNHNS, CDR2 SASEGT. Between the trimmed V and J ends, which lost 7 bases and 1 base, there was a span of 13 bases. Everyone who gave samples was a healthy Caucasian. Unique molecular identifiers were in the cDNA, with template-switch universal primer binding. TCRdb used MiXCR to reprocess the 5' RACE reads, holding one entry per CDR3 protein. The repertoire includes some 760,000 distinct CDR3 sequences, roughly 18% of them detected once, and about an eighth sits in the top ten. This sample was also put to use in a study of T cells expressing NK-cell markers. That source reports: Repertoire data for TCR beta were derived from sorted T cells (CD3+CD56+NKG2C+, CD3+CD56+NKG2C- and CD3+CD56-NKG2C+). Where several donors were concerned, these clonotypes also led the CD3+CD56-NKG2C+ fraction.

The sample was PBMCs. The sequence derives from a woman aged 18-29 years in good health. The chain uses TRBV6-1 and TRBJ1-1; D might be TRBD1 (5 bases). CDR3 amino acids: CASKVGGANTEAFF. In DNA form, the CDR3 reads TGTGCCAGCAAGGTTGGAGGGGCGAACACTGAAGCTTTCTTT.